Listed below are T cell receptor beta chains from one sample, sequenced in a study of CD8+CD57+ T cells in acquired aplastic anemia. MiXCR, applied by TCRdb to the reads, yields one record per CDR3 protein. Of around 130,000 distinct CDR3 sequences detected, under 65% appear once; the ten largest clones hold roughly 30%. Material: sorted CD4+, CD8+, or CD8+CD57+ T cells (not recorded which) from PBMCs. These receptor sequences come from a human donor with aplastic anemia. CDR3s include the opening cysteine and the closing phenylalanine or tryptophan. The D gene is left open where the match is weak. Not all rows give a size; the values are once, few, many and, for expanded clones, a class.

-	TRBV15	TRBJ2-7	14	TRBD1	CATSRVRQGDEQYF	TGTGCCACCAGCAGAGTTCGACAGGGTGACGAGCAGTACTTC
-	TRBV19	TRBJ2-1	17	TRBD2	CASSIPRTSGSYNEQFF	TGTGCCAGTAGTATACCAAGGACTAGCGGGTCCTACAATGAGCAGTTCTTC
few	TRBV11-2	TRBJ2-7	13	-	CASSSGLTYEQYF	TGTGCCAGCAGCTCGGGACTGACCTACGAGCAGTACTTC
-	TRBV7-9	TRBJ1-6	14	-	CASSMVVYNSPLHF	TGTGCCAGCTCCATGGTGGTCTATAATTCACCCCTCCACTTT
-	TRBV27	TRBJ2-7	15	TRBD1	CASSVGTGGLNEQYF	TGTGCCAGCAGTGTCGGGACAGGGGGCTTGAACGAGCAGTACTTC
many	TRBV20-1	TRBJ2-3	12	-	CSTRDPGDTQYF	TGCAGTACTAGGGACCCTGGGGATACGCAGTATTTT
few	TRBV7-2	TRBJ1-2	11	-	CASTGRYGYTF	TGTGCCAGTACAGGGCGCTATGGCTACACCTTC
-	TRBV7-9	TRBJ2-7	14	TRBD1	CASSFSDRVNEQYF	TGTGCCAGCAGCTTTTCGGACAGGGTAAACGAGCAGTACTTC
-	TRBV2	TRBJ2-1	15	-	CASSEDLISYNEQFF	TGTGCCAGCAGTGAGGACTTGATATCCTACAATGAGCAGTTCTTC
many	TRBV6-5	TRBJ1-2	14	TRBD1	CASSYGTGVYGYTF	TGTGCCAGCAGTTACGGGACAGGGGTCTATGGCTACACCTTC
few	TRBV24-1	TRBJ2-6	16	-	CATSDFTGPGANVLTF	TGTGCCACCAGTGATTTTACAGGGCCCGGGGCCAACGTCCTGACTTTC
many	TRBV7-8	TRBJ1-4	15	-	CASSLGAVYNEKLFF	TGTGCCAGCAGCTTAGGGGCAGTTTATAATGAAAAACTGTTTTTT
-	TRBV29-1	TRBJ1-1	12	-	CSVEIWKSEAFF	TGCAGCGTTGAAATTTGGAAATCTGAAGCTTTCTTT
-	TRBV20-1	TRBJ2-7	12	-	CSGSDRTYEQYF	TGCAGTGGATCCGACAGGACCTACGAGCAGTACTTC
many	TRBV7-9	TRBJ2-1	14	-	CASSGGGQSNEQFF	TGTGCCAGCAGCGGTGGCGGACAGTCCAATGAGCAGTTCTTC
-	TRBV7-8	TRBJ1-4	14	-	CASSLGGRNERLFF	TGTGCCAGCAGCTTAGGAGGGAGGAATGAAAGACTGTTTTTT
once	TRBV10-3	TRBJ2-7	14	-	CAISEPSQGYEQYF	TGTGCCATCAGTGAGCCTTCCCAGGGCTACGAGCAGTACTTC
once	TRBV19	TRBJ2-7	14	-	CASSIDHTSYEQYF	TGTGCCAGTAGTATAGACCACACCTCCTACGAGCAGTACTTC
-	TRBV10-3	TRBJ2-5	13	-	CAISEVGAGAQYF	TGTGCCATCAGTGAGGTCGGGGCAGGGGCCCAGTACTTC
-	TRBV9	TRBJ2-2	12	-	CAGSVMAGELFF	TGTGCCGGCAGCGTCATGGCCGGGGAGCTGTTTTTT
few	TRBV24-1	TRBJ2-7	15	-	CATSEGGLGNYEQYF	TGTGCCACCAGTGAGGGGGGACTGGGGAACTACGAGCAGTACTTC
many	TRBV20-1	TRBJ2-7	15	-	CSARGWDSSSYEQYF	TGCAGTGCTAGAGGGTGGGACTCCAGCTCCTACGAGCAGTACTTC
many	TRBV7-9	TRBJ2-1	15	TRBD2	CASSRTSGSYNEQFF	TGTGCCAGCAGCAGAACTAGCGGCTCCTACAATGAGCAGTTCTTC
-	TRBV15	TRBJ1-2	15	-	CATSRDIEGGNGYTF	TGTGCCACCAGCAGAGATATAGAGGGGGGGAATGGCTACACCTTC
-	TRBV10-3	TRBJ2-7	14	TRBD2	CAIRDSGRASEQYF	TGTGCCATCAGGGATAGCGGGAGGGCATCCGAGCAGTACTTC
many	TRBV10-3	TRBJ2-2	17	TRBD2	CAISGTSGSANTGELFF	TGTGCCATCAGCGGGACTAGCGGAAGCGCGAACACCGGGGAGCTGTTTTTT
-	TRBV19	TRBJ1-4	15	-	CASSDRSTGSEKLFF	TGTGCCAGTAGCGACCGGTCCACTGGTAGTGAAAAACTGTTTTTT
-	TRBV9	TRBJ2-2	14	-	CASSSPQNTGELFF	TGTGCCAGCAGCAGCCCACAGAACACCGGGGAGCTGTTTTTT
-	TRBV2	TRBJ2-7	11	-	CASSERFEQYF	TGTGCCAGCAGTGAACGATTCGAGCAGTACTTC
-	TRBV7-2	TRBJ2-3	14	-	CASSRTGGTDTQYF	TGTGCCAGCAGCCGAACTGGGGGAACAGATACGCAGTATTTT
-	TRBV25-1	TRBJ2-3	16	TRBD2	CASSEWNSGGLDTQYF	TGTGCCAGCAGTGAGTGGAATAGCGGGGGCCTCGATACGCAGTATTTT
-	TRBV25-1	TRBJ2-5	15	-	CASSYRSRSQETQYF	TGTGCCAGCAGTTACCGAAGCCGCTCCCAAGAGACCCAGTACTTC
-	TRBV19	TRBJ1-5	13	-	CACSLSSNQPQHF	TGTGCCTGTTCCCTGTCTAGCAATCAGCCCCAGCATTTT
many	TRBV3-1	TRBJ1-5	14	-	CASSQGTGNQPQHF	TGTGCCAGCAGCCAAGGGACAGGCAATCAGCCCCAGCATTTT
-	TRBV7-9	TRBJ2-2	14	-	CASSHRAGAGELFF	TGTGCCAGCAGCCACAGGGCCGGCGCCGGGGAGCTGTTTTTT
once	TRBV10-3	TRBJ1-3	16	TRBD1	CAISDPGTAPGNTIYF	TGTGCCATCAGTGATCCCGGGACAGCGCCTGGAAACACCATATATTTT
-	TRBV4-1	TRBJ1-1	12	-	CASSPAGAEAFF	TGCGCCAGCAGCCCAGCAGGGGCTGAAGCTTTCTTT
many	TRBV7-7	TRBJ1-5	13	-	CASSSRQDQPQHF	TGTGCCAGCAGCTCCCGACAGGATCAGCCCCAGCATTTT
-	TRBV20-1	TRBJ2-7	15	TRBD1	CSASPGGSSSYEQYF	TGCAGTGCTAGTCCAGGGGGCAGTAGCTCCTACGAGCAGTACTTC
many	TRBV2	TRBJ2-2	15	-	CASCNAGTNTGELFF	TGTGCCAGCTGTAACGCAGGGACGAACACCGGGGAGCTGTTTTTT
once	TRBV2	TRBJ2-5	14	TRBD2	CASSVRRGVETQYF	TGTGCCAGCAGTGTAAGACGGGGGGTAGAGACCCAGTACTTC
-	TRBV10-2	TRBJ2-7	12	-	CASSESARGIEF	TGCGCCAGCAGTGAGTCGGCTCGGGGAATTGAGTTC
few	TRBV5-4	TRBJ1-2	15	TRBD1	CASSLGTGFNYGYTF	TGTGCCAGCAGCTTGGGGACAGGGTTTAACTATGGCTACACCTTC
once	TRBV9	TRBJ2-7	16	-	CASSVATGVSSYEQYF	TGTGCCAGCAGCGTAGCTACGGGCGTCTCCTCCTACGAGCAGTACTTC
-	TRBV19	TRBJ2-1	17	-	CASSIPSLGGSYNEQFF	TGTGCCAGTAGTATCCCAAGTTTGGGGGGCTCCTACAATGAGCAGTTCTTC
-	TRBV11-1	TRBJ2-4	16	-	CASSLAPGDSRNIQYF	TGTGCCAGCAGCTTAGCACCGGGGGACAGCCGGAACATTCAGTACTTC
many	TRBV5-4	TRBJ1-2	14	-	CASSPTGLNYGYTF	TGTGCCAGCAGCCCGACCGGGCTAAACTATGGCTACACCTTC
-	TRBV2	TRBJ1-1	12	-	CASTTIGAEAFF	TGTGCCAGCACCACAATCGGGGCCGAAGCTTTCTTT
once	TRBV20-1	TRBJ1-2	15	-	CSARAPHQARYGYTF	TGCAGTGCTAGAGCCCCCCACCAAGCTAGGTATGGCTACACCTTC
-	TRBV4-1	TRBJ2-1	14	-	CASSYLQDYNEQFF	TGCGCCAGCAGCTACCTCCAAGATTACAATGAGCAGTTCTTC
-	TRBV20-1	TRBJ2-6	20	-	CSARGGLAEMMLSGANVLAF	TGCAGTGCTAGAGGGGGACTGGCGGAGATGATGTTATCTGGGGCCAACGTCCTGGCTTTC
-	TRBV7-4	TRBJ2-7	13	-	CASSANPAYEQYF	TGTGCCAGCAGCGCAAATCCCGCGTACGAGCAGTACTTC
-	TRBV24-1	TRBJ1-4	15	TRBD1	CATSEGTATNEKLFF	TGTGCCACCAGTGAAGGGACAGCAACTAATGAAAAACTGTTTTTT